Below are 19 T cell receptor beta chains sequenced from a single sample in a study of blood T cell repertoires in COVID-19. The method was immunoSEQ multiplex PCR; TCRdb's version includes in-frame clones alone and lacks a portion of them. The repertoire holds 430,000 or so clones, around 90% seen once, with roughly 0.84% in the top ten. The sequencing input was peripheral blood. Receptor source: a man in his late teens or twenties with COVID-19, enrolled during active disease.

The DNA for the CDR3 is TGTGCCAGCAGCCATCCGGACAGGGCTGGGGAGACCCAGTACTTC. Protein: CASSHPDRAGETQYF. The chain recombines TRBV3-1 (or the pseudogene TRBV3-2) with TRBJ2-5, with 8 bases matching TRBD1. CDR3 length: 15 amino acids. Germline V lookup: CDR1 LGHDT, CDR2 YNNKEL (reference sequence). V lost 3 bases, J lost 5 bases, and 8 bases stayed unmatched.

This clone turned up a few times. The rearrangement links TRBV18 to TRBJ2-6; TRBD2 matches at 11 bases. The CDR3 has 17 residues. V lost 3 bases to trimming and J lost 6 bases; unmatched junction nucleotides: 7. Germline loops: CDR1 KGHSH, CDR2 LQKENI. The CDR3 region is CASSPTSGVTKANVLTF. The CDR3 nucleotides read TGTGCCAGCTCACCGACTAGCGGGGTGACAAAGGCCAACGTCCTGACTTTC. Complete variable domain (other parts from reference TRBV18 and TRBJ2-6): NAGVMQNPRHLVRRRGQEARLRCSPMKGHSHVYWYRQLPEEGLKFMVYLQKENIIDESGMPKERFSAEFPKEGPSILRIQQVVRGDSAAYFCASSPTSGVTKANVLTFGAGSRLTVL.

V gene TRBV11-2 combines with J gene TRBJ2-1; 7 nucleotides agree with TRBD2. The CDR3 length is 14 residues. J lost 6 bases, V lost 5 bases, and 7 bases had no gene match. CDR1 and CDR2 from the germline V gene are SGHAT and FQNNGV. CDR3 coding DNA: TGTGCCAGCAGCCACCCGGGACTAAGCAATGAGCAGTTCTTC. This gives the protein CASSHPGLSNEQFF.

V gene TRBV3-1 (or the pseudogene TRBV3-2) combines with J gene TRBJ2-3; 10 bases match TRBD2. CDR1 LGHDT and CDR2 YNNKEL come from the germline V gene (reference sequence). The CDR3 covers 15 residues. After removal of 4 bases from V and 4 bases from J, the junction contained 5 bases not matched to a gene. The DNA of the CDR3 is TGTGCCAGCAGCCGGAGCGGGGGGGTTTCAGATACGCAGTATTTT. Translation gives CASSRSGGVSDTQYF.

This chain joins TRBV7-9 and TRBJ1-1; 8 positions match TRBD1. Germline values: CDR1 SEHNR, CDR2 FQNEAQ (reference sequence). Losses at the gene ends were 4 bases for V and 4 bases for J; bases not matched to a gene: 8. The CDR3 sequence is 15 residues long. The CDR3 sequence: CASSSKGQGGTEAFF. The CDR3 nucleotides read TGTGCCAGCAGCTCCAAAGGACAGGGAGGCACTGAAGCTTTCTTT.

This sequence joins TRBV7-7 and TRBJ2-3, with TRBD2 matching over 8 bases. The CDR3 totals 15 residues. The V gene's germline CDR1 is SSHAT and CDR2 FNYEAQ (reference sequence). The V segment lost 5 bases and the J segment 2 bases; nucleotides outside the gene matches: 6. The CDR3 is CASSPAGVDTDTQYF. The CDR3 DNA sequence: TGTGCCAGCAGCCCAGCGGGGGTGGACACAGATACGCAGTATTTT.

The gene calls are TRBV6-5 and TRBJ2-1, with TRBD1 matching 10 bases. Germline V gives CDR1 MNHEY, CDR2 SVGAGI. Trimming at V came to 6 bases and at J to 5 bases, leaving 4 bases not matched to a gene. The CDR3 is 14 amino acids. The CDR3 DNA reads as TGTGCCAGCAGAGAGACAGGGGGCAACAATGAGCAGTTCTTC. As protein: CASRETGGNNEQFF.

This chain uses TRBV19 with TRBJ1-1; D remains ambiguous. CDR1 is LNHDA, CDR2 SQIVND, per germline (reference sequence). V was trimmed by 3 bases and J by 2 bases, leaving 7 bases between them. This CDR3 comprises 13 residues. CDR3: CASSMEDNTEAFF. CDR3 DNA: TGTGCCAGTAGTATGGAGGATAACACTGAAGCTTTCTTT.

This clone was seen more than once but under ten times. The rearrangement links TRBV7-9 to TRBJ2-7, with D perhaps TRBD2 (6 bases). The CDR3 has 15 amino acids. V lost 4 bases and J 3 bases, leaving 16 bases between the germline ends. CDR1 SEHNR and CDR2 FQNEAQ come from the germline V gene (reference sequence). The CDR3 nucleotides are TGTGCCAGCAGCTGGGGAGGAACCCCCCTCTACGAGCAGTACTTC. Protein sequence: CASSWGGTPLYEQYF.

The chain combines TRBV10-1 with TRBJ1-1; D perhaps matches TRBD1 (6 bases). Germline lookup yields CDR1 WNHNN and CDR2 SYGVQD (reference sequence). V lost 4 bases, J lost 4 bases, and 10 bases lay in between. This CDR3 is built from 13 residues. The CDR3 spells CASSGGPGTEAFF. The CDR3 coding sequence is TGCGCCAGCAGTGGGGGGCCCGGCACTGAAGCTTTCTTT.

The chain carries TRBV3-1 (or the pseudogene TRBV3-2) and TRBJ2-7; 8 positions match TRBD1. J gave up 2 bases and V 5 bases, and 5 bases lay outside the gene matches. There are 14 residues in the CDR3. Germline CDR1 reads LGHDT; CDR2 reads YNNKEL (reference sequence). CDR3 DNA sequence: TGTGCCAGCAGCGTGGACAGGGCGGCCTACGAGCAGTACTTC. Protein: CASSVDRAAYEQYF.

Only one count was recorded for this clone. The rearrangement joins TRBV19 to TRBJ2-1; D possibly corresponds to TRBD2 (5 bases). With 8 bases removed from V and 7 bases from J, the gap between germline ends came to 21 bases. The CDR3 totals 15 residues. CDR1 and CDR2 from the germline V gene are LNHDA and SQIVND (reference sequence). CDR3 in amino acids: CASGSQLGGVNEQFF. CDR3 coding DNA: TGTGCCAGTGGGTCCCAGCTCGGAGGTGTGAATGAGCAGTTCTTC.

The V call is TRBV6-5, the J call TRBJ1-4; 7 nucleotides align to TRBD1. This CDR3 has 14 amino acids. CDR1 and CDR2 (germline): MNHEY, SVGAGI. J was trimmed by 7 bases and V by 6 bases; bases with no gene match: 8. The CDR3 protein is CASRMDRITEKLFF. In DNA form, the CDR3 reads TGTGCCAGCAGGATGGACAGGATTACTGAAAAACTGTTTTTT.

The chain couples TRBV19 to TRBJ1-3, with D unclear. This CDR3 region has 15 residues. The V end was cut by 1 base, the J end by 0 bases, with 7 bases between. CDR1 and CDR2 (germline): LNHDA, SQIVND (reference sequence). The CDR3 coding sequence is TGTGCCAGTAGTATAGCGGGTCGCTCTGGAAACACCATATATTTT. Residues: CASSIAGRSGNTIYF.

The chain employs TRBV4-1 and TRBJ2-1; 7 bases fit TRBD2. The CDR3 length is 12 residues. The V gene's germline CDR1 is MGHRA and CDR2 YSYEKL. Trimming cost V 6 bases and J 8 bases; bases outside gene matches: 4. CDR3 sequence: CASSSGRDEQFF. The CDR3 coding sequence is TGCGCCAGCAGTTCTGGGAGGGATGAGCAGTTCTTC.

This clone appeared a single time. DNA of the CDR3: TGTGCCAGCAGCTTGTTTCCGGGGTTGGATGGCTACACCTTC. Its translation is CASSLFPGLDGYTF. The chain couples TRBV5-5 to TRBJ1-2; D ambiguous. Trimming stripped 1 base from V and 6 bases from J, with 13 bases between. Germline V gene lookup returns CDR1 SGHKS and CDR2 YYEKEE (reference sequence). The CDR3 covers 14 residues.

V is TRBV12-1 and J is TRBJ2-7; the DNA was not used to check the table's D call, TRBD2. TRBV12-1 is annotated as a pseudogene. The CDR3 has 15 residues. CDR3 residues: CASSCSSGGHYEQYF. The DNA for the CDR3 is TGTGCCAGCAGCTGTTCTAGCGGGGGACACTACGAGCAGTACTTC.

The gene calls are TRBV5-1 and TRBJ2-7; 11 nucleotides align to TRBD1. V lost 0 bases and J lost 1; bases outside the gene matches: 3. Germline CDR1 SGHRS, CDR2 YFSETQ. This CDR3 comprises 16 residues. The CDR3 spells CASSLDGTGGSYEQYF. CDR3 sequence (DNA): TGCGCCAGCAGCTTGGACGGGACAGGGGGTTCCTACGAGCAGTACTTC.

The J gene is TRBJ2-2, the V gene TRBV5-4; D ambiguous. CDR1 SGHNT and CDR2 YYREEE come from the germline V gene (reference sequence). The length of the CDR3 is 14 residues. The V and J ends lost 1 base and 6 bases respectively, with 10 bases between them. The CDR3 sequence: CASSLQGTAGELFF. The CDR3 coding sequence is TGTGCCAGCAGCTTGCAAGGAACAGCCGGGGAGCTGTTTTTT.